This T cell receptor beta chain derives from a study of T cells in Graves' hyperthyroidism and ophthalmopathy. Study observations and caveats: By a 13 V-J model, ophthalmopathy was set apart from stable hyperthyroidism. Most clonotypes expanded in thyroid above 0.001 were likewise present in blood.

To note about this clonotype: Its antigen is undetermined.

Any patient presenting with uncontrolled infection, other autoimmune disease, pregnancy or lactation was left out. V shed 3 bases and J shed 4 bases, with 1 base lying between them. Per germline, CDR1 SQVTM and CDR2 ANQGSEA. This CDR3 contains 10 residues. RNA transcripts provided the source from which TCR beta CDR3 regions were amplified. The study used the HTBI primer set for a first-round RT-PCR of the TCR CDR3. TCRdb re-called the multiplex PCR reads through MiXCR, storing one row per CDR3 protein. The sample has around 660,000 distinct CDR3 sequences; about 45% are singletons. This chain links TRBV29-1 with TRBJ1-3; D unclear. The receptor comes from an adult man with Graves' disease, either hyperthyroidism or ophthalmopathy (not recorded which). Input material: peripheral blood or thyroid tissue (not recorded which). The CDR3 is CSVDGNTIYF. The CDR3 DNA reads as TGCAGCGTTGACGGAAACACCATATATTTT.